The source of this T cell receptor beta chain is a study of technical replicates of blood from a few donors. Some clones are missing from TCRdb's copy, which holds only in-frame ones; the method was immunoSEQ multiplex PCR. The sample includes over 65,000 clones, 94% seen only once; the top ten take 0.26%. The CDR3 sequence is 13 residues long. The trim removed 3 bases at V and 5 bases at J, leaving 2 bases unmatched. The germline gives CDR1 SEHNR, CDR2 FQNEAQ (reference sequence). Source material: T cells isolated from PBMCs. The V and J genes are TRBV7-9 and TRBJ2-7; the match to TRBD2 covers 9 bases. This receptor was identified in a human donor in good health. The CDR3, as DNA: TGTGCCAGCAGCTTCAGGACTAGCGACGAGCAGTACTTC. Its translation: CASSFRTSDEQYF.